The present T cell receptor beta chain was sequenced within a study of CD8+ T cells in alopecia areata. Points from the study as a whole: More clonal than normal scalp was lesional scalp, particularly alopecia totalis/universalis.

Researchers gathered lesional scalp punch biopsies and peripheral blood from patients with alopecia areata. RNA, once extracted, was reverse transcribed into cDNA for use as the sequencing template. The repertoire was sequenced with immunoSEQ multiplex PCR; TCRdb's copy has only in-frame clones and lacks some. The data hold over 200,000 clones, with about three fifths observed a single time. This clone was seen a few times. Its antigen is not identified. CDR1 is SGHTA and CDR2 is FQGNSA in the germline V gene. Trimming cost V 4 bases and J 6 bases, with 27 bases left between them. The CDR3 contains 19 residues.

The rearrangement links TRBV7-2 to TRBJ2-2; possibly TRBD1 for D (6 bases). The sequence was collected from a human donor with alopecia areata. The specimen was CD4+ T cells sorted from blood, collected at week 0. CDR3 protein: CASSSHTRGHRDNPGELFF. CDR3 DNA sequence: TGTGCCAGCAGCTCCCACACCAGGGGTCACAGGGATAATCCCGGGGAGCTGTTTTTT.